The present T cell receptor beta chain was sequenced within a study of post-analysis software for immune sequencing data. General study findings and limits: Five TRBV segments appeared more often in patients than in controls, and TRBV5-6, TRBV5-1 and TRBV20-1 were among these. F-measure co-clustering was strong for batch-matched samples. Normalized Chao1 diversity was significantly reduced in patients versus controls.

On this clonotype itself: Its target is not known.

Losses at the gene ends were 1 base for V and 1 base for J; bases not matched to a gene: 5. Per germline, CDR1 DFQATT and CDR2 SNEGSKA (reference sequence). The CDR3 runs to 15 residues. The library was made from cDNA and included unique molecular identifiers. TCRdb processed the PCR reads anew with MiXCR; each CDR3 protein has one entry. The sample lists more than 450,000 distinct CDR3 sequences; approximately 34% were seen once. The rearrangement joins TRBV20-1 to TRBJ2-3, with 7 bases fitting TRBD2. The sequenced material came from blood. This TCR came from a girl aged 2-17 years with multiple sclerosis. Here the CDR3 reads CSARGAGLGTDTQYF. The DNA for the CDR3 is TGCAGTGCTAGAGGAGCGGGGTTAGGCACAGATACGCAGTATTTT.